Listed below are T cell receptor beta chains from one sample, sequenced in a study of blood T cell repertoires in COVID-19. The data were produced by immunoSEQ multiplex PCR, yet TCRdb's version contains in-frame clones alone and is incomplete. This sample has about 51,000 clones, with approximately 85% found just once. The sample taken for sequencing was peripheral blood. Every receptor here comes from a human donor with acute or convalescent COVID-19. The donor label of this sample is uncertain. CDR3s include the opening cysteine and the closing phenylalanine or tryptophan. The order of the fields is V gene, clone size, D gene, J gene, CDR3 protein, CDR3 DNA. A D gene is named only where the DNA matches it firmly. A clone size is listed for some rows: how often the clone was seen (once, few, many), or a class if it is expanded.

TRBV18,few,-,TRBJ1-2,CASSPSSVNVQYGYTF,TGTGCCAGCTCACCGTCCTCAGTCAATGTTCAATATGGCTACACCTTC
TRBV18,-,-,TRBJ1-1,CASSPLATNTEAFF,TGTGCCAGCTCACCGCTGGCCACGAACACTGAAGCTTTCTTT
TRBV27,-,TRBD1,TRBJ1-6,CASKEGDRRYNSPLHF,TGTGCCAGCAAAGAGGGGGACAGGCGCTATAATTCACCCCTCCACTTT
TRBV11-3,-,-,TRBJ2-6,CASSPGVSGANVLTF,TGTGCCAGCAGCCCCGGGGTTTCTGGGGCCAACGTCCTGACTTTC
TRBV7-7,-,-,TRBJ2-5,CASSSEGVTQYF,TGTGCCAGCAGCTCCGAAGGGGTGACCCAGTACTTC
TRBV4-1,-,TRBD1,TRBJ1-1,CASSQPGQGNTEAFF,TGCGCCAGCAGCCAACCGGGACAGGGGAACACTGAAGCTTTCTTT
TRBV12-5,-,-,TRBJ1-3,CASGLSGGNTIYF,TGTGCTAGTGGTTTGTCGGGTGGAAACACCATATATTTT
TRBV3-1/TRBV3-2,-,TRBD1,TRBJ1-2,CASSQGGGSSNYGYTF,TGTGCCAGCAGCCAAGGAGGGGGCTCATCTAACTATGGCTACACCTTC
TRBV7-2,-,TRBD1,TRBJ2-2,CASSLYRGTTGELFF,TGTGCCAGCAGCTTGTACAGGGGCACCACCGGGGAGCTGTTTTTT
TRBV6-4,once,-,TRBJ1-5,CASSPGDPRPQHF,TGTGCCAGCAGTCCGGGTGATCCCCGGCCCCAGCATTTT
TRBV28,-,-,TRBJ2-5,CASSSPETQYF,TGTGCCAGCAGTTCCCCGGAGACCCAGTACTTC
TRBV11-2,-,-,TRBJ2-5,CASSPQQETQYF,TGTGCCAGCAGCCCACAGCAAGAGACCCAGTACTTC
TRBV19,-,-,TRBJ1-2,CASSTHDRSAGYTF,TGTGCCAGTAGTACCCATGACAGGTCTGCTGGCTACACCTTC
TRBV7-3,-,TRBD1,TRBJ2-3,CASSLGSVGQGLDTQYF,TGTGCCAGCAGCTTAGGTTCAGTGGGACAGGGGCTAGATACGCAGTATTTT
TRBV12-3/TRBV12-4,-,-,TRBJ2-3,CASSKGADTQYF,TGTGCCAGCAGCAAGGGAGCAGATACGCAGTATTTT
TRBV5-1,-,TRBD2,TRBJ2-2,CASSSSSGRAGGTGELFF,TGCGCCAGCAGCTCTTCTAGCGGGAGGGCCGGAGGGACCGGGGAGCTGTTTTTT
TRBV11-2,-,TRBD2,TRBJ2-1,CASSPERTRNEQFF,TGTGCCAGCAGCCCGGAGCGGACTAGGAATGAGCAGTTCTTC
TRBV11-2,few,TRBD2,TRBJ2-3,CASSLALAGGASTDTQYF,TGTGCCAGCAGCTTAGCTCTAGCGGGGGGGGCTAGCACAGATACGCAGTATTTT
TRBV4-3,-,TRBD1,TRBJ1-6,CASSQDRDSTSPLHF,TGCGCCAGCAGCCAAGATAGGGACAGTACCTCACCCCTCCACTTT
TRBV7-8,-,TRBD2,TRBJ2-1,CASSPAGEYNEQFF,TGTGCCAGCAGCCCAGCGGGAGAGTACAATGAGCAGTTCTTC
TRBV7-3,few,-,TRBJ1-1,CASSQQGDTEAFF,TGTGCCAGCAGCCAACAGGGTGACACTGAAGCTTTCTTT
TRBV5-1,-,TRBD2,TRBJ2-3,CASSTGTSGPDTQYF,TGCGCCAGCAGCACCGGGACTAGTGGCCCAGATACGCAGTATTTT
TRBV27,-,-,TRBJ2-1,CASGILGGPTYNEQFF,TGTGCCAGCGGCATCCTCGGGGGTCCCACCTACAATGAGCAGTTCTTC
TRBV6-2/TRBV6-3,-,TRBD2,TRBJ2-2,CASSARLAANTGELFF,TGTGCCAGCAGTGCAAGACTAGCGGCGAACACCGGGGAGCTGTTTTTT
TRBV14,-,-,TRBJ2-7,CASSQGLFRGEQYF,TGTGCCAGCAGCCAAGGCCTCTTTCGGGGAGAGCAGTACTTC
TRBV6-2/TRBV6-3,-,TRBD2,TRBJ2-7,CASSYDLPGTSGKVYEQYF,TGTGCCAGCAGTTACGACTTACCAGGGACTAGCGGGAAGGTCTACGAGCAGTACTTC
TRBV5-5,-,-,TRBJ1-2,CASSASGVGVGYGYTF,TGTGCCAGCAGCGCGTCAGGGGTTGGGGTTGGCTATGGCTACACCTTC
TRBV6-4,-,-,TRBJ2-2,CASSDSIGGPGELFF,TGTGCCAGCAGTGACTCGATAGGGGGTCCCGGGGAGCTGTTTTTT
TRBV25-1,-,TRBD1,TRBJ1-1,CASSDLTGGAEAFF,TGTGCCAGCAGTGACCTGACAGGGGGAGCTGAAGCTTTCTTT
TRBV24-1,-,TRBD2,TRBJ2-7,CATSSGGSGSFSYEQYF,TGTGCCACCAGTTCAGGGGGTAGCGGGAGTTTCTCCTACGAGCAGTACTTC
TRBV5-5,-,-,TRBJ2-1,CASSLISFEGEQFF,TGTGCCAGCAGCTTGATTAGTTTTGAGGGTGAGCAGTTCTTC
TRBV5-1,-,TRBD1,TRBJ2-3,CASSSGQGAFPTQYF,TGCGCCAGCAGCTCGGGACAGGGGGCTTTCCCTACGCAGTATTTT
TRBV2,-,-,TRBJ1-3,CASRQDRTAGNTIYF,TGTGCCAGCAGGCAAGATAGGACAGCCGGAAACACCATATATTTT
TRBV4-1,-,-,TRBJ2-3,CASSQGLAISTDTQYF,TGCGCCAGCAGCCAGGGGCTAGCGATCAGCACAGATACGCAGTATTTT
TRBV5-4,-,TRBD2,TRBJ2-2,CASSLEPIALAQRVTGELFF,TGTGCCAGCAGCTTGGAACCCATCGCACTAGCGCAGAGAGTCACCGGGGAGCTGTTTTTT
TRBV28,-,TRBD1,TRBJ1-2,CASSSGQGSGYTF,TGTGCCAGCAGTTCGGGACAGGGTAGTGGCTACACCTTC
TRBV30,-,-,TRBJ1-4,CAWSDPLRLGEKLFF,TGTGCCTGGAGTGACCCCTTACGGTTGGGCGAAAAACTGTTTTTT
TRBV11-3,-,TRBD2,TRBJ2-1,CASSPSSGPYNEQFF,TGTGCCAGCAGCCCTTCTAGCGGCCCCTACAATGAGCAGTTCTTC
TRBV7-2,-,-,TRBJ1-6,CASSHKQGTYNSPLHF,TGTGCCAGCAGTCACAAACAGGGCACCTATAATTCACCCCTCCACTTT
TRBV7-3,-,TRBD1,TRBJ1-2,CASSSIGQGLSGYTF,TGTGCCAGCAGTTCCATAGGACAGGGTCTAAGTGGCTACACCTTC
TRBV19,-,TRBD1,TRBJ1-2,CAILQGWANYGYTF,TGTGCCATTCTACAGGGGTGGGCTAACTATGGCTACACCTTC